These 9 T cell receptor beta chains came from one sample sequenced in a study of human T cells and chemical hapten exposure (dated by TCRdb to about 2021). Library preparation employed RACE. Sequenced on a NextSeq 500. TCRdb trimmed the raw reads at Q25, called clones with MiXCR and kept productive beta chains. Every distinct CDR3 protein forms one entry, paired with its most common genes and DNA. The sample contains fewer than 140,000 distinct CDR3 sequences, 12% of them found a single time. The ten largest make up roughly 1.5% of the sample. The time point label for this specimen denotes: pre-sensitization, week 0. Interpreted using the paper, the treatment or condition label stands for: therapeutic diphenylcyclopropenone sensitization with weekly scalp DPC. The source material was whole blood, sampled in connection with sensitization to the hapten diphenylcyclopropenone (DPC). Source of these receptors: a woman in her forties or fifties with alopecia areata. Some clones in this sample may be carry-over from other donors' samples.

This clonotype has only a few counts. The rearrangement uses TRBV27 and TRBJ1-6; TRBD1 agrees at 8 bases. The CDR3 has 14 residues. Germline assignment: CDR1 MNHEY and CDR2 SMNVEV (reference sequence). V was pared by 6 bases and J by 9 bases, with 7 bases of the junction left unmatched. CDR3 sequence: CASRLDRGGSPLHF. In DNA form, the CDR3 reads TGTGCCAGCAGGTTAGACAGGGGAGGTTCACCCCTCCACTTT.

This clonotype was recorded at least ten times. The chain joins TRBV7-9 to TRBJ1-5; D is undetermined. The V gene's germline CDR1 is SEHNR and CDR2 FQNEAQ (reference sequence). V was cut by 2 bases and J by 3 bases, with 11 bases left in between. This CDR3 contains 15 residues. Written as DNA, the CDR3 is TGTGCCAGCAGCTTAAGTGGGCACCTCAATCAGCCCCAGCATTTT. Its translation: CASSLSGHLNQPQHF.

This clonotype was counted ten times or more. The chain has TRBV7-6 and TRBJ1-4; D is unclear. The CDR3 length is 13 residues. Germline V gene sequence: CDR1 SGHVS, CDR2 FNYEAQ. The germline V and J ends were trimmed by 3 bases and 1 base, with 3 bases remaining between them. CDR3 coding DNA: TGTGCCAGCAGCTTGGGAACTAATGAAAAACTGTTTTTT. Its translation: CASSLGTNEKLFF.

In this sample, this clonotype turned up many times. The CDR3 spells CASRGDRLGNQPQHF. The CDR3 nucleotides are TGTGCCAGCAGGGGGGACAGGCTTGGCAATCAGCCCCAGCATTTT. The chain is built from TRBV2 and TRBJ1-5, with TRBD1 matching over 8 bases. V was pared by 6 bases and J by 2 bases, with 6 bases of the junction left unmatched. This CDR3 region has 15 residues. Germline V gives CDR1 SNHLY, CDR2 FYNNEI.

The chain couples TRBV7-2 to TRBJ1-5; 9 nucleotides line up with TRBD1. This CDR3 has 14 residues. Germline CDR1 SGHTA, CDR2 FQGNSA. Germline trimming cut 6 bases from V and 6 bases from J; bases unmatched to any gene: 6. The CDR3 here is CASRLGTGTQPQHF. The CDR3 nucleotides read TGTGCCAGCAGATTGGGGACAGGGACTCAGCCCCAGCATTTT.

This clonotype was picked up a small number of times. CDR3 DNA sequence: TGTGCAAGTCGCAAGATCCAGGACAGGACCTACGAGCAGTACTTC. This translates into CASRKIQDRTYEQYF. This chain links TRBV12-2 with TRBJ2-7; the tabulated D call, TRBD1, remains unverified against the DNA. TRBV12-2 is described as a pseudogene. This CDR3 has 15 amino acids.

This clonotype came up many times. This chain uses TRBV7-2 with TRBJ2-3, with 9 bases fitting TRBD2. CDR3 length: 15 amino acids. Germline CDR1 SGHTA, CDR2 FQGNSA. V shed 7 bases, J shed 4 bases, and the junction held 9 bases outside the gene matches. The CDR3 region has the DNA TGTGCCAGCACAAGTAGCGGGGGCGGCCCAGATACGCAGTATTTT. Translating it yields CASTSSGGGPDTQYF.

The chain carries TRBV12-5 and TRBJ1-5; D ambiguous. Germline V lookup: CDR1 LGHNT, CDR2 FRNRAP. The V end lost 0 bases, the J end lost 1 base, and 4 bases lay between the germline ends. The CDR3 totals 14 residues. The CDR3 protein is CASGLVSSNQPQHF. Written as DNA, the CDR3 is TGTGCTAGTGGTTTGGTCTCCAGCAATCAGCCCCAGCATTTT.

CDR3 residues: CASRFPLDRGRGSIQYF. CDR3 bases: TGTGCAAGTCGCTTTCCCCTCGACAGGGGCCGAGGGAGCATTCAGTACTTC. The rearrangement uses TRBV12-2 and TRBJ2-4; no check of the table's D call, TRBD1, against the DNA was made. TRBV12-2 is labeled a pseudogene. The CDR3 loop spans 17 amino acids.